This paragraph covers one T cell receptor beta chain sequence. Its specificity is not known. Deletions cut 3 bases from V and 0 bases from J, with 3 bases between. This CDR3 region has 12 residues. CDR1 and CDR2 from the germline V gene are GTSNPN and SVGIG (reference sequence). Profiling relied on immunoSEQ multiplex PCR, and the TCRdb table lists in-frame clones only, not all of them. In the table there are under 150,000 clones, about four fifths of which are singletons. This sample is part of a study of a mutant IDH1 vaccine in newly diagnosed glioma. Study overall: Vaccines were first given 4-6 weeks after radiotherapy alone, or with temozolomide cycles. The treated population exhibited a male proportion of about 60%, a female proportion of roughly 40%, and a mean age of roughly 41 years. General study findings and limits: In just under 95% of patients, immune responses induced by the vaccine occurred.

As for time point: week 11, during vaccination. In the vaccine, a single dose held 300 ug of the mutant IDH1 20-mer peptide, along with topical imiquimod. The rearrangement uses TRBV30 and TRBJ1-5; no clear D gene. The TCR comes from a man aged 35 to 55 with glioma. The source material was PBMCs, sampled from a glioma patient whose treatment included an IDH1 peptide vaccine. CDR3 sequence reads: CAWSPSNQPQHF. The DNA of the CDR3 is TGTGCCTGGAGCCCTAGCAATCAGCCCCAGCATTTT.